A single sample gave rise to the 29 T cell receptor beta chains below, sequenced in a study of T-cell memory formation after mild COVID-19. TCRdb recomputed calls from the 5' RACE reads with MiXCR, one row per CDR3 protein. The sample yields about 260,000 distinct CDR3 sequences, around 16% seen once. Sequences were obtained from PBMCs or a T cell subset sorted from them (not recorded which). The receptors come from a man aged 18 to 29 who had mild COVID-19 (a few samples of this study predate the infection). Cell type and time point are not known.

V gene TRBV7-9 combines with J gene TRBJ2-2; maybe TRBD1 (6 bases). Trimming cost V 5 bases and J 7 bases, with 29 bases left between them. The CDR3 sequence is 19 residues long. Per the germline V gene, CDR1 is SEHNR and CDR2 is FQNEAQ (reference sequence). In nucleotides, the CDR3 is TGTGCCAGCAGCCCATCCCTTAACATCGACAGGTCTAACTTCGGGGAGCTGTTTTTT. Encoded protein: CASSPSLNIDRSNFGELFF.

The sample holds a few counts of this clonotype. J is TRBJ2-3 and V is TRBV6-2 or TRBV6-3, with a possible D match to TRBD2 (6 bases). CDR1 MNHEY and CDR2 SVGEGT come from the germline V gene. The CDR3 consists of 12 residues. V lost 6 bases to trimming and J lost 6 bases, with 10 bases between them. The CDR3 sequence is CASRLRGDTQYF. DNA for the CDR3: TGTGCCAGCAGACTCCGGGGGGATACGCAGTATTTT.

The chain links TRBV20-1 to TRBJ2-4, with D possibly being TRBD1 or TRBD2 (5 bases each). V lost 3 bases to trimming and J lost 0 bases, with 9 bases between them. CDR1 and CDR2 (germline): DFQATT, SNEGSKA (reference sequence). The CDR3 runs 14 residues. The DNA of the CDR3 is TGCAGTGCTAGGGGACGGCTAGCCAAAAACATTCAGTACTTC. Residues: CSARGRLAKNIQYF.

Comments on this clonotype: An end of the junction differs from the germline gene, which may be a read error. Here the CDR3 reads CASSLDRVNSPLHF. As DNA, the CDR3 is TGTGCCAGCAGTTTGGACAGGGTTAATTCACCCCTCCACTTT. The chain links TRBV5-4 to TRBJ1-6; 8 positions agree with TRBD1. CDR3 length: 14 amino acids. Germline CDR1 is SGHNT and CDR2 is YYREEE (reference sequence).

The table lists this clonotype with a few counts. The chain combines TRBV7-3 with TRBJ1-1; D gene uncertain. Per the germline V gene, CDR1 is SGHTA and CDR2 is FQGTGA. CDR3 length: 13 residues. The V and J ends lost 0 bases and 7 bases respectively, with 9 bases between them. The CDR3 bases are TGTGCCAGCAGCTTAACCACGGGCGGTGAAGCTTTCTTT. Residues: CASSLTTGGEAFF.

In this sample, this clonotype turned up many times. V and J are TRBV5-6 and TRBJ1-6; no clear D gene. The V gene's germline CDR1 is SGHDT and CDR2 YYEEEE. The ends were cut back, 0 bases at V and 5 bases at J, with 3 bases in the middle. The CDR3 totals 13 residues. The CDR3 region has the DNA TGTGCCAGCAGCTTGGGTCATAATTCACCCCTCCACTTT. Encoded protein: CASSLGHNSPLHF.

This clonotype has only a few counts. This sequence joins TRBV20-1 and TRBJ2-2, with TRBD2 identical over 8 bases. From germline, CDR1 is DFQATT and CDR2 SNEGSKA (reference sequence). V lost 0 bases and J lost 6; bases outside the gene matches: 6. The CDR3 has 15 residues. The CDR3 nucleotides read TGCAGTGCTAGAGATGGGACTAGGAGGGCCGGGGAGCTGTTTTTT. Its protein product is CSARDGTRRAGELFF.

The CDR3 loop is CASSLDTTGELFF. CDR3 DNA sequence: TGTGCCAGCAGCTTAGACACAACCGGGGAGCTGTTTTTT. The chain is built from TRBV7-6 and TRBJ2-2; no firm D call. The length of the CDR3 is 13 residues. Germline V gives CDR1 SGHVS, CDR2 FNYEAQ. The V gene lost 1 base and the J gene lost 5 bases, with 5 bases spanning the gap. The full variable domain, with the rest looked up from reference TRBV7-6 and TRBJ2-2, is GAGVSQSPRYKVTKRGQDVALRCDPISGHVSLYWYRQALGQGPEFLTYFNYEAQQDKSGLPNDRFSAERPEGSISTLTIQRTEQRDSAMYRCASSLDTTGELFFGEGSRLTVL.

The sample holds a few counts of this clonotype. The CDR3 sequence is CASSQDFSGPTYEQYF. CDR3 DNA sequence: TGCGCCAGCAGCCAAGATTTTAGCGGGCCGACCTACGAGCAGTACTTC. V usage is TRBV4-3 and J usage is TRBJ2-7, with 7 nucleotides matching TRBD2. With 0 bases clipped from V and 2 bases from J, the junction kept 7 bases outside the gene matches. CDR1 is LGHNA and CDR2 is YSLEER in the germline V gene. The CDR3 sequence is 16 residues long.

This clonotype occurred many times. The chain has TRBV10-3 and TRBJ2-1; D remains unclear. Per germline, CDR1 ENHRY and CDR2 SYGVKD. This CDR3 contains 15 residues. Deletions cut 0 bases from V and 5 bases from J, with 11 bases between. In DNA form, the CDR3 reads TGTGCCATCAGTGAGTCTCTCACCGGGCACAATGAGCAGTTCTTC. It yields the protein CAISESLTGHNEQFF.

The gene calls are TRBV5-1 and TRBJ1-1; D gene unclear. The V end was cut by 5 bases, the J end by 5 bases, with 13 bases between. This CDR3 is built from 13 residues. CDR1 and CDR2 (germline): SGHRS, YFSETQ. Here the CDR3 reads CASREDIDTEAFF. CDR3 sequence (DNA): TGCGCCAGCAGGGAGGATATAGATACTGAAGCTTTCTTT.

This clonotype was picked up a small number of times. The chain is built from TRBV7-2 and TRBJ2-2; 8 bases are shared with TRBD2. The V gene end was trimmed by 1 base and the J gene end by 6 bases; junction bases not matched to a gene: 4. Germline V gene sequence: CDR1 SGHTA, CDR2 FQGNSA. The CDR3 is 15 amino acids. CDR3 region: CASSLERGTPGELFF. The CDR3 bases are TGTGCCAGCAGCTTAGAGCGGGGGACGCCCGGGGAGCTGTTTTTT.

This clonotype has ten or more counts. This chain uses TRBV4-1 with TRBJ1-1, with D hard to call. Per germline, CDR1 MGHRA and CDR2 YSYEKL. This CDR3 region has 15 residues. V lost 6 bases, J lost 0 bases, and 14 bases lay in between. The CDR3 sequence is CASSHLEDLNTEAFF. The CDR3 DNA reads TGCGCCAGCAGTCATCTAGAGGACCTGAACACTGAAGCTTTCTTT.

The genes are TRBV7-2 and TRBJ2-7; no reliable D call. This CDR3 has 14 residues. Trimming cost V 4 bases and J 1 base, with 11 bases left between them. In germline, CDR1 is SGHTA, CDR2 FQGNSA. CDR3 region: CASSSWPESYEQYF. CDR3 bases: TGTGCCAGCAGCTCCTGGCCAGAATCCTACGAGCAGTACTTC. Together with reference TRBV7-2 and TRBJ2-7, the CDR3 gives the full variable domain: GAGVSQSPSNKVTEKGKDVELRCDPISGHTALYWYRQSLGQGLEFLIYFQGNSAPDKSGLPSDRFSAERTGGSVSTLTIQRTQQEDSAVYLCASSSWPESYEQYFGPGTRLTVT.

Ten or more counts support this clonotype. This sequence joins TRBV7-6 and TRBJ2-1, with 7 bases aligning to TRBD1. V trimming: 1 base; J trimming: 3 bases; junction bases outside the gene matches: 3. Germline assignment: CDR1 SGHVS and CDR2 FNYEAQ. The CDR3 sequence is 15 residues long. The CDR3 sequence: CASSLGGQHYNEQFF. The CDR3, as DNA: TGTGCCAGCAGCTTAGGGGGACAGCACTACAATGAGCAGTTCTTC.

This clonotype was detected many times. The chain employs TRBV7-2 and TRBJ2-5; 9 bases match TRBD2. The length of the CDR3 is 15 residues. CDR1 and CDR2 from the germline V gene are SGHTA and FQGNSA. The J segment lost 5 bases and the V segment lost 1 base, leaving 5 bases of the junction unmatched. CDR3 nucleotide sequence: TGTGCCAGCAGCTTAGACGCGGGGGGGCAGGAGACCCAGTACTTC. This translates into CASSLDAGGQETQYF.

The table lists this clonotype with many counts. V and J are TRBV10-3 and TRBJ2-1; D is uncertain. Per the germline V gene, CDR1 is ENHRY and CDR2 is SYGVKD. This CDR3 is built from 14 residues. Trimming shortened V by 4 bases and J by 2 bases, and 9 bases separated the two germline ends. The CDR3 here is CAISGTAAYNEQFF. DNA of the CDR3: TGTGCCATCAGTGGCACAGCAGCCTACAATGAGCAGTTCTTC.

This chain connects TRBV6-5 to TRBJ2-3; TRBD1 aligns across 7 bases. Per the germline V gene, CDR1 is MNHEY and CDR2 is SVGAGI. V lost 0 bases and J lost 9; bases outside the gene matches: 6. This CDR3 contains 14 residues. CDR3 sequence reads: CASSYSGRDRTQYF. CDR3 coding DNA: TGTGCCAGCAGTTACTCTGGTCGGGACAGAACGCAGTATTTT.

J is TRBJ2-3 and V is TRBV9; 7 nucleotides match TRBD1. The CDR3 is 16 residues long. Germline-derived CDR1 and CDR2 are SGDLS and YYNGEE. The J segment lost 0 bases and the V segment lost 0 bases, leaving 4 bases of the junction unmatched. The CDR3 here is CASSVERGRSTDTQYF. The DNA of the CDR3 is TGTGCCAGCAGCGTAGAGAGGGGGCGTAGCACAGATACGCAGTATTTT.

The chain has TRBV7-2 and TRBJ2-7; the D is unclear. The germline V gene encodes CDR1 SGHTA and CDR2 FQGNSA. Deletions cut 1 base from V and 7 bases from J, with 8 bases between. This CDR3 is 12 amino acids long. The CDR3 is CASSLEGQEQYF. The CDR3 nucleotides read TGTGCCAGCAGCTTAGAGGGCCAGGAGCAGTACTTC.

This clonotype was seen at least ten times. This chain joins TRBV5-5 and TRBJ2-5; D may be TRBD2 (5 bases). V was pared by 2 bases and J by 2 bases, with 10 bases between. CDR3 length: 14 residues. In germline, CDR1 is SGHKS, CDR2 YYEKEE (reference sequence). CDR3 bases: TGTGCCAGCAGCTTAGCGGTTCTTCAAGAGACCCAGTACTTC. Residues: CASSLAVLQETQYF.

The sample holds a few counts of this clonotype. The CDR3 DNA reads as TGTGCCAGCAGTTTGGGACAGGGACCTTGGGAGACCCAGTACTTC. Translating it yields CASSLGQGPWETQYF. The chain is built from TRBV12-3 or TRBV12-4 and TRBJ2-5, with 9 bases that match TRBD1. The CDR3 totals 15 residues. V lost 3 bases, J lost 5 bases, and 7 bases stayed unmatched.

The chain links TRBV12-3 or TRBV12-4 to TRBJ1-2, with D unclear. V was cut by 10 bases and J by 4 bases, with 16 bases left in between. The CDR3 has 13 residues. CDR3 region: CAIDSLVVYGYTF. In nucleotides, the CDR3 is TGTGCCATCGACTCATTAGTTGTCTATGGCTACACCTTC.

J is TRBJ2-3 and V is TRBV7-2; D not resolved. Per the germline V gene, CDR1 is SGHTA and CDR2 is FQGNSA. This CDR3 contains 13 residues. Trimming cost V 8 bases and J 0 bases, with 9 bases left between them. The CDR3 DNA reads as TGTGCCAGCGCGGTTCCGAGCACAGATACGCAGTATTTT. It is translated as CASAVPSTDTQYF.

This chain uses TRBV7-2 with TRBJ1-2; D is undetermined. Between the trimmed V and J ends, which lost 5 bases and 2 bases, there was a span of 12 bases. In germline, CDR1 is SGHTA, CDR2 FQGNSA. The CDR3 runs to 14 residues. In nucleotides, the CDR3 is TGTGCCAGCAGCCAACCAGGAGAAAACTATGGCTACACCTTC. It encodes CASSQPGENYGYTF.

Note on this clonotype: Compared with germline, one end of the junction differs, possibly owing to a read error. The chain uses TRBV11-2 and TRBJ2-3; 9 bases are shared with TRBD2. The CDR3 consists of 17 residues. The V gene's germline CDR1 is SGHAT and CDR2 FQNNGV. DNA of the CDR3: TGTGCCAGCAGCTTGGGGGCCTGGGGGACTAGCAAAGATACGCAGTATTTT. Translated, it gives CASSLGAWGTSKDTQYF.

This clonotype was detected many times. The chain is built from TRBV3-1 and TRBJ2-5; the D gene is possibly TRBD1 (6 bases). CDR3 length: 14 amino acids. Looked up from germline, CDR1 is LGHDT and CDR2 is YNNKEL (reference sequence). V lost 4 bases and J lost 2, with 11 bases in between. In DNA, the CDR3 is TGTGCCAGCAGCCTCGGGACACATCAAGAGACCCAGTACTTC. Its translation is CASSLGTHQETQYF.

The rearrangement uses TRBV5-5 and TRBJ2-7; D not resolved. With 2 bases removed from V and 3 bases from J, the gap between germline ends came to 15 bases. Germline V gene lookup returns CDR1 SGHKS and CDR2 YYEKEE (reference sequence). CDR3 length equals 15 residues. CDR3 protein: CASSLRSQRGYEQYF. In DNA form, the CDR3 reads TGTGCCAGCAGCTTAAGGTCCCAGAGAGGCTACGAGCAGTACTTC.

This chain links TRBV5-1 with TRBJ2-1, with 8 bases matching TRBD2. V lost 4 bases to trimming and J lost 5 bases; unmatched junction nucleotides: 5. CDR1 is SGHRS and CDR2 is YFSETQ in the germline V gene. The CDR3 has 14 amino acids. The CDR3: CASSIGGDDNEQFF. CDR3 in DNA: TGCGCCAGCAGCATCGGGGGGGATGACAATGAGCAGTTCTTC.